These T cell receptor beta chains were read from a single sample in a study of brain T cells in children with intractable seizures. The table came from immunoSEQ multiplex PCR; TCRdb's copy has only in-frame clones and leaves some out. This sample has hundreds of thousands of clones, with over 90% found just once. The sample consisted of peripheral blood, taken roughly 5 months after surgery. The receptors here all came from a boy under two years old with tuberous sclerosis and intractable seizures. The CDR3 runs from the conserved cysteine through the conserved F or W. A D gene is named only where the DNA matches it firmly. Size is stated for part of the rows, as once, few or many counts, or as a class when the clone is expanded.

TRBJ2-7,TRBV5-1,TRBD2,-,TGCGCCAGCCAGCTCAATGTGGGGGCGGGGGGCTCCTACGAGCAGTACTTC,CASQLNVGAGGSYEQYF
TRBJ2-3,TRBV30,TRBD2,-,TGTGCCTGGAGCACCCTCTCTGCGGGGGGCACAGATACGCAGTATTTT,CAWSTLSAGGTDTQYF
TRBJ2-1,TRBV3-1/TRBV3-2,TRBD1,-,TGTGCCAGCAGCCAAGAGGGGACAGCCTCCTACAATGAGCAGTTCTTC,CASSQEGTASYNEQFF
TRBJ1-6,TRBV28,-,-,TGTGCCAGCAGCTTCGGTAGGCAGAGTAATTCACCCCTCCACTTT,CASSFGRQSNSPLHF
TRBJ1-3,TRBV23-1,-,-,TGCGCCAGCAGCCCCTTCCACGGAAACACCATATATTTT,CASSPFHGNTIYF
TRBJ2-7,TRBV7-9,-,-,TGTGCCAGCAGCCCTTACGGTGGGTCGGGAGCCAAGGGAGACGAGCAGTACTTC,CASSPYGGSGAKGDEQYF
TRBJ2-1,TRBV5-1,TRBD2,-,TGCGCCAGCAGCTTGGATAGCGGGGGTACCTACAATGAGCAGTTCTTC,CASSLDSGGTYNEQFF
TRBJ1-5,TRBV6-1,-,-,TGTGCCAGCAGTGAACAGATTGCGGTCGGGGGACGGAATCAGCCCCAGCATTTT,CASSEQIAVGGRNQPQHF
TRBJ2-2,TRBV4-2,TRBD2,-,TGTGCCAGCAGCCAAGTAAGAGGGAGCGGGGGCCTCCCCGGGGAGCTGTTTTTT,CASSQVRGSGGLPGELFF
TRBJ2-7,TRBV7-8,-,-,TGTGCCAGCAGCTTAGCCTTACAGGGAGTAGAGCAGTACTTC,CASSLALQGVEQYF
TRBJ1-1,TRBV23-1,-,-,TGCGCCAGCAGCCAAAAGGACGTATGTGCTGAAGCTTTCTTT,CASSQKDVCAEAFF
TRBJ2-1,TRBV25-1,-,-,TGTGCCAGCAGTGATGATGGCAATGAGCAGTTCTTC,CASSDDGNEQFF
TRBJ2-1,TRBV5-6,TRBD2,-,TGTGCCAGCAGCCCGGCCGGGACTAGTTCCAATGAGCAGTTCTTC,CASSPAGTSSNEQFF
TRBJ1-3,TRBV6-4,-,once,TGTGCCAGCAATGGGTCTGGAAACACCATATATTTT,CASNGSGNTIYF
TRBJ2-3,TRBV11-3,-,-,TGTGCCAGCAGCCCCCGACTTATATCTCGAGATACGCAGTATTTT,CASSPRLISRDTQYF
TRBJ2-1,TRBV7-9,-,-,TGTGCCAGCAGCGCCGGGACGGTCAATGAGCAGTTCTTC,CASSAGTVNEQFF
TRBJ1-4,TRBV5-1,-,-,TGCGCCAGCAGCTTCAAGGGAGAAACTAATGAAAAACTGTTTTTT,CASSFKGETNEKLFF
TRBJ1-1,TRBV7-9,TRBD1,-,TGTGCCAGCAGTCAGCCCCCTCTTCCGACAGGGGAGGACACTGAAGCTTTCTTT,CASSQPPLPTGEDTEAFF
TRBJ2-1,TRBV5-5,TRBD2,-,TGTGCCAGCAGCTTGCGACTAGCGGATATCTACAATGAGCAGTTCTTC,CASSLRLADIYNEQFF
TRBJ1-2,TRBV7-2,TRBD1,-,TGTGCCAGCAGCTTAGTGGGGACAGGGAACTATGGCTACACCTTC,CASSLVGTGNYGYTF
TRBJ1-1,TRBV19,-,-,TGTGCCAGTAGTGGAACAGGCTGGAACACTGAAGCTTTCTTT,CASSGTGWNTEAFF
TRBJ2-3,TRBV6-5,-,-,TGTGCCAGCAGGTTATACAGCAGCACAGATACGCAGTATTTT,CASRLYSSTDTQYF
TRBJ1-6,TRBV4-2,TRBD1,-,TGTGCCAGCAACCCGGGACAGGGGGATATACCCCTCCACTTT,CASNPGQGDIPLHF
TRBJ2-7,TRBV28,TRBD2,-,TGTGCCAGCAGTTTAAGGGGACTACCAAGCTCCTACGAGCAGTACTTC,CASSLRGLPSSYEQYF
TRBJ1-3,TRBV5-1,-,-,TGCGCCAGCAGCTTGGGGGACACTGGAAACACCATATATTTT,CASSLGDTGNTIYF
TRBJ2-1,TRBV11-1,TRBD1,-,TGTGCCAGCAGGGCCGGGACAGGGGACAATGAGCAGTTCTTC,CASRAGTGDNEQFF
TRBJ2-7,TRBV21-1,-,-,TGTGCCAGCAGCACCCCAGATCTTGGCAAAACCTACGAGCAGTACTTC,CASSTPDLGKTYEQYF
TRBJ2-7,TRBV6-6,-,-,TGTGCCAGCAGTTACAGGGGACACGAGCAGTACTTC,CASSYRGHEQYF
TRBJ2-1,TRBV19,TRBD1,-,TGTGCCAGTAGCCAGGGGACAGGACCTTACAATGAGCAGTTCTTC,CASSQGTGPYNEQFF
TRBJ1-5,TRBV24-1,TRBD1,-,TGTGCCACCAGTGATTACAGGGGGCTCCAGCCCCAGCATTTT,CATSDYRGLQPQHF
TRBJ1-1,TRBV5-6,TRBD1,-,TGTGCCAGCAGCTTACAGGGGGAAGCTTTCTTT,CASSLQGEAFF
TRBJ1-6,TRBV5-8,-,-,TGTGCCAGCAGCTTGCGGGTTGTGGTTCCTAATTCACCCCTCCACTTT,CASSLRVVVPNSPLHF
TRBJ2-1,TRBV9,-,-,TGTGCCAGCAGTATCGACCCTCTCAATGAGCAGTTCTTC,CASSIDPLNEQFF
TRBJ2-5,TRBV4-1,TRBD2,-,TGCGCCAGCAGCCAACCCCGCGGGGGGTACCAAGAGACCCAGTACTTC,CASSQPRGGYQETQYF
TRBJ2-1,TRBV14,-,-,TGTGCCAGCAGCCACCTCTCCGGCCTCAAACGGGGTGTACTCTATGAGCAGTTCTTC,CASSHLSGLKRGVLYEQFF
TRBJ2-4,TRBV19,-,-,TGTGCCAGTAGTATCCTGGGGGTAGCCAAAAACATTCAGTACTTC,CASSILGVAKNIQYF
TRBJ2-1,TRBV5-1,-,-,TGCGCCAGCAGCGTGCGGAGTCCCTACAATGAGCAGTTCTTC,CASSVRSPYNEQFF
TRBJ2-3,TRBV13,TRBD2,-,TGTGCCAGCAGCTATACCCCCGGGACTAGCGGCACAGATACGCAGTATTTT,CASSYTPGTSGTDTQYF
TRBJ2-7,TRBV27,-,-,TGTGCCAGCAGTTCGGCAGGGCCCTCCTACGAGCAGTACTTC,CASSSAGPSYEQYF
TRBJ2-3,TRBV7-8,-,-,TGTGCCAGCAGCTTGGGATGGTTGTCAGATACGCAGTATTTT,CASSLGWLSDTQYF
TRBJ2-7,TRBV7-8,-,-,TGTGCCAGCAGCTTAAGAGGGGCCCCCTACGAGCAGTACTTC,CASSLRGAPYEQYF
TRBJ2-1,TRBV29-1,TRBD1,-,TGCAGCGTGGACAGACAGGGAGAGCAGTTCTTC,CSVDRQGEQFF
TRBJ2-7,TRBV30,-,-,TGTGCCTGGACAGGGGGGACCTACGAGCAGTACTTC,CAWTGGTYEQYF
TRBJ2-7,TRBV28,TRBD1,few,TGTGCCAGCAGTCCCGGACAGGGCTACGAGCAGTACTTC,CASSPGQGYEQYF
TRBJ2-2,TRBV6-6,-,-,TGTGCCAGCAGTGGATCGCGGGACACCGCTAACACGAACACCGGGGAGCTGTTTTTT,CASSGSRDTANTNTGELFF
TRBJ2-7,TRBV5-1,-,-,TGCGCCAGCAGCTTGGGCAGGGTGAGAGAGCAGTACTTC,CASSLGRVREQYF
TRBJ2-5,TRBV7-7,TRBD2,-,TGTGCTAGCAGCTTAGGCGAGCGGGAGGGCCCTGGGGGAGAGACCCAGTACTTC,CASSLGEREGPGGETQYF
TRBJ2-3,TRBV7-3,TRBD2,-,TGTGCCAGCAGCTTGACTAGCGGGGGGGCAGATACGCAGTATTTT,CASSLTSGGADTQYF
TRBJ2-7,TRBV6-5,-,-,TGTGCCAGCAGTTACGATGGGGACAAGCTCTACGAGCAGTACTTC,CASSYDGDKLYEQYF
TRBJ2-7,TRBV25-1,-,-,TGTGCCAGCAGTGAATCCGGGGTCTACGAGCAGTACTTC,CASSESGVYEQYF
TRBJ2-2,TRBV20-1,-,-,TGCAGTGCTAGTCGGGACACCGGGGAGCTGTTTTTT,CSASRDTGELFF
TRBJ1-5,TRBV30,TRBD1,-,TGTGCCTGGAATCACAGGGGGAATCAGCCCCAGCATTTT,CAWNHRGNQPQHF
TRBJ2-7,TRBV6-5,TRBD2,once,TGTGCCAGCAGTTACTCGCTAGCGGGAGCTCGATACGAGCAGTACTTC,CASSYSLAGARYEQYF
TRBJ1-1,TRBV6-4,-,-,TGTGCCAGCAGCGCAAATGCCGGGTCAAGGGCTTTCTTT,CASSANAGSRAFF
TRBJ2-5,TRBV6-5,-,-,TGTGCCACAGGACTTAAAGAGACCCAGTACTTC,CATGLKETQYF
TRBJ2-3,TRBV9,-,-,TGTGCCAGCAGCTCCCTCAAAGCGAGCAGGACAGATACGCAGTATTTT,CASSSLKASRTDTQYF